This T cell receptor beta chain originates from a study of blood T cell repertoires in COVID-19 (dated by TCRdb to the early 2020s). About the full investigation: The collaborator samples originated in the United States, Italy and Spain and spanned the acute and convalescent phases of COVID-19. Nearly every sample came with metadata listing a de-identified subject ID, COVID-19 status, age in years and sex. Deeply sampled blood TCRbeta repertoires from subjects exposed to, actively infected with, or recovered from COVID-19 were included in the dataset. The material from the prospective study consisted of cDNA or gDNA derived from T cells, B-cell-depleted T cells, or PBMCs. The repertoires were made available in a free public database intended to serve as a resource for research on the immune response to SARS-CoV-2. Where available, HLA class I and class II types were taken from metadata supplied by the sample provider and were not determined by assay-based typing. Samples came from the ongoing ImmuneRACE study (first 160 participants) plus 1,254 subjects from 6 global collaborators. The study at large found these results: The quantity of clinical and demographic metadata differed by source and by participant and was supplied without curation.

Note on this clone: Its antigen specificity is not known. Per-nucleotide qualities are absent, and no much larger clonotype sits a single base away.

At one collaborating source in Seattle, patients were enrolled during active infection and were followed longitudinally through the course of disease. Whole blood was collected in K2EDTA tubes by collaborating institutions according to the institutions' own protocols. For TCRbeta analysis, collaborator samples were shipped as frozen whole blood, as isolated PBMCs, or as DNA extracted from either sample type. TCRbeta CDR3 regions were amplified from genomic DNA using the immunoSEQ Assay, a bias-controlled multiplex PCR. For the original study's pipeline: Within the assay, amplification of reference gene primers was used to estimate how many nucleated cells each sample contained. To quantify the absolute abundance of each unique TCRbeta CDR3 rearrangement, sequence reads were collapsed and filtered. For each sample, productive Simpson clonality was calculated by taking the square root of Simpson's diversity index across productive rearrangements. The source is immuneACCESS, and TCRdb retained only in-frame sequences with V and J called. Part of the clones is not carried over; for the studies checked, unresolved V genes explain less than half of this, and the remainder is unexplained. Clone size and the V and J calls come from that table; the DNA yielded D and trimming. Across this sample there are about 300,000 clones, with around 92% seen only once. Of the sample, roughly 1.9% falls within the top ten clones.

V trim: 2 bases; J trim: 6 bases; unmatched bases: 7. CDR3 length: 14 amino acids, cysteine to phenylalanine. The DNA shown is the 42-base CDR3, in frame from base 1. Per the germline V gene (reference sequence), GTSNPN is the CDR1 and SVGIG is the CDR2. The sequencing sample was made of peripheral blood. The chain links TRBV30 with TRBJ1-5, and 7 junction bases match TRBD1. The sequence was collected from a woman in her twenties or thirties with COVID-19, enrolled during active disease. Read as DNA, the sequence is TGTGCCTGGAGTCAACAGGGGCAACGTCAGCCCCAGCATTTT. Translated, this gives CAWSQQGQRQPQHF.